These T cell receptor beta chains were read from a single sample in a study of beta chain features in type 1 diabetes. TCRdb keeps only in-frame clones here, not all; method: immunoSEQ multiplex PCR. The sample includes 350,000 or so clones, around 20% of them seen just once. Input material: naive CD4+ T cells from blood. The receptors were sampled from a young woman in good health. The CDR3 runs from the conserved cysteine through the conserved F or W. The D gene is left open where the match is weak. The size entry is marked missing in some rows and otherwise reads once, few, many or a size class.

D: .
J: TRBJ1-4
V: TRBV6-1
size: .
CDR3: CASSEIREEKLFF
DNA: TGTGCCAGCAGTGAAATCCGGGAGGAAAAACTGTTTTTT

D: .
J: TRBJ2-1
V: TRBV5-1
size: few
CDR3: CASSLQGFYNEQFF
DNA: TGCGCCAGCAGCTTACAGGGCTTCTACAATGAGCAGTTCTTC

D: TRBD2
J: TRBJ2-3
V: TRBV6-6
size: few
CDR3: CASRLGLAGGTDTQYF
DNA: TGTGCCAGCAGACTCGGACTAGCGGGAGGCACAGATACGCAGTATTTT

D: TRBD2
J: TRBJ2-5
V: TRBV5-1
size: .
CDR3: CASSRGLAGVETQYF
DNA: TGCGCCAGCAGCAGGGGACTAGCGGGAGTCGAGACCCAGTACTTC

D: .
J: TRBJ2-7
V: TRBV4-1
size: .
CDR3: CASSPGEPYEQYF
DNA: TGCGCCAGCAGCCCGGGGGAGCCCTACGAGCAGTACTTC

D: TRBD1
J: TRBJ2-1
V: TRBV9
size: few
CDR3: CASSVGTGVTYNEQFF
DNA: TGTGCCAGCAGCGTAGGCACAGGGGTAACCTACAATGAGCAGTTCTTC

D: .
J: TRBJ1-1
V: TRBV7-9
size: few
CDR3: CASSLSSWGFMNTEAFF
DNA: TGTGCCAGCAGCTTAAGTTCATGGGGCTTTATGAACACTGAAGCTTTCTTT

D: TRBD1
J: TRBJ1-1
V: TRBV11-2
size: few
CDR3: CASTRTGNTEAFF
DNA: TGTGCCAGCACAAGGACAGGGAACACTGAAGCTTTCTTT

D: .
J: TRBJ1-1
V: TRBV30
size: few
CDR3: CAWRGHDTEAFF
DNA: TGTGCCTGGCGGGGACACGACACTGAAGCTTTCTTT

D: .
J: TRBJ2-4
V: TRBV9
size: few
CDR3: CASSEEGGIQYF
DNA: TGTGCCAGCAGCGAGGAGGGAGGCATTCAGTACTTC

D: .
J: TRBJ2-3
V: TRBV30
size: few
CDR3: CAWSVRADTQYF
DNA: TGTGCCTGGAGTGTACGCGCAGATACGCAGTATTTT

D: .
J: TRBJ1-2
V: TRBV5-6
size: few
CDR3: CASSPMGQYYGYTF
DNA: TGTGCCAGCAGTCCCATGGGGCAGTACTATGGCTACACCTTC

D: .
J: TRBJ1-3
V: TRBV5-1
size: few
CDR3: CASSLDPGHRLGNTIYF
DNA: TGCGCCAGCAGCTTGGATCCGGGACATCGGCTCGGAAACACCATATATTTT

D: .
J: TRBJ1-2
V: TRBV5-1
size: few
CDR3: CASSIQGRGGYTF
DNA: TGCGCCAGCAGCATACAGGGCCGGGGTGGCTACACCTTC

D: .
J: TRBJ1-1
V: TRBV9
size: .
CDR3: CASSVAADTEAFF
DNA: TGTGCCAGCAGCGTAGCGGCGGACACTGAAGCTTTCTTT

D: TRBD2
J: TRBJ2-1
V: TRBV9
size: .
CDR3: CASSVAGGASYNEQFF
DNA: TGTGCCAGCAGCGTAGCCGGGGGGGCCTCCTACAATGAGCAGTTCTTC

D: .
J: TRBJ2-3
V: TRBV7-9
size: few
CDR3: CASSLGVRSTDTQYF
DNA: TGTGCCAGCAGCTTAGGGGTCAGGAGCACAGATACGCAGTATTTT

D: TRBD2
J: TRBJ2-3
V: TRBV27
size: .
CDR3: CASSKAGLAGDTQYF
DNA: TGTGCCAGCAGTAAAGCGGGACTAGCGGGAGATACGCAGTATTTT

D: .
J: TRBJ1-5
V: TRBV6-6
size: .
CDR3: CATVRGTGNQPQHF
DNA: TGTGCCACCGTCCGGGGTACGGGCAATCAGCCCCAGCATTTT

D: .
J: TRBJ1-2
V: TRBV5-1
size: .
CDR3: CASGQPNYGYTF
DNA: TGCGCCAGCGGACAGCCTAACTATGGCTACACCTTC

D: .
J: TRBJ1-1
V: TRBV2
size: .
CDR3: CASSERGQPNTEAFF
DNA: TGTGCCAGCAGTGAAAGAGGCCAGCCGAACACTGAAGCTTTCTTT

D: .
J: TRBJ1-2
V: TRBV4-1
size: .
CDR3: CASSTDTGGTNYGYTF
DNA: TGCGCCAGCAGCACAGACACGGGAGGCACCAACTATGGCTACACCTTC